This T cell receptor beta chain was recorded in a study of blood T cell repertoires in COVID-19. The wider study: T cells, B-cell-depleted T cells, or PBMCs provided the cDNA or gDNA that served as material.

The repertoire was sequenced with immunoSEQ multiplex PCR; TCRdb's copy has only in-frame clones and lacks some. The sample yields about 270,000 clones, just over 85% seen once. Trimming took 5 bases from V and 2 from J, leaving 14 bases between them. The germline V gene has CDR1 MDHEN and CDR2 SYDVKM. This CDR3 contains 15 residues. Participants spanned ages about 18 to 100 years and resided in over 20 US areas. The chain joins TRBV28 to TRBJ2-3; D perhaps matches TRBD1 (5 bases). Sequenced material: PBMCs or T cells enriched from blood (not recorded which). The TCR originated in a man in his late teens or twenties who had recovered from COVID-19. CDR3 protein: CASSPIRQFTDTQYF. The DNA of the CDR3 is TGTGCCAGCAGTCCGATAAGACAGTTCACAGATACGCAGTATTTT.